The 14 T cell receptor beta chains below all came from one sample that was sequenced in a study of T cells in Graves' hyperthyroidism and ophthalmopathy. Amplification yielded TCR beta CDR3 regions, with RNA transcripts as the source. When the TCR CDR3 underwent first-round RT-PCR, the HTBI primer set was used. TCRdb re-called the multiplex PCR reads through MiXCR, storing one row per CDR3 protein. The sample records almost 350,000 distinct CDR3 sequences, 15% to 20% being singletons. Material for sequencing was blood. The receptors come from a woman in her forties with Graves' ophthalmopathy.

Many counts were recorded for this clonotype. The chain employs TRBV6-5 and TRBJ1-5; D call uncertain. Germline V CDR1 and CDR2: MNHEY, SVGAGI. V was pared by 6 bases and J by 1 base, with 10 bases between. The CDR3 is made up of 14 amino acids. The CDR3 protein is CASSPAGSNQPQHF. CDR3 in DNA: TGTGCCAGCAGCCCAGCGGGAAGCAATCAGCCCCAGCATTTT.

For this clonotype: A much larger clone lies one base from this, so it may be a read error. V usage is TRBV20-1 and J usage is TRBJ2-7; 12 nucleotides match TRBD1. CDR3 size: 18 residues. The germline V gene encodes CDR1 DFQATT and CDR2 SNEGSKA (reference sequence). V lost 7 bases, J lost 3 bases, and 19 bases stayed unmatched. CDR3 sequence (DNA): TGCAGTGATAGGACGGGGACAGGGGGCTTTGGCATACACTACGAGCAGTACTTC. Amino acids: CSDRTGTGGFGIHYEQYF.

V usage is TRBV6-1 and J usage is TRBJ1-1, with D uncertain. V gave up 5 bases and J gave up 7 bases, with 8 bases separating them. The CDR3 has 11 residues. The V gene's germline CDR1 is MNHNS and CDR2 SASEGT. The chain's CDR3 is CASSKGFEAFF. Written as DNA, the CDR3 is TGTGCCAGCAGTAAGGGCTTTGAAGCTTTCTTT.

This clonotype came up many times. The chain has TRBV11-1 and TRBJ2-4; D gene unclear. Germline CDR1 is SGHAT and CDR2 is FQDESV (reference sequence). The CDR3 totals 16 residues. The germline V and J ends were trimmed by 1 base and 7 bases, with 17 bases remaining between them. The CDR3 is CASSLEGFAKENIQYF. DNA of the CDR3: TGTGCCAGCAGCTTAGAAGGGTTCGCGAAAGAGAACATTCAGTACTTC.

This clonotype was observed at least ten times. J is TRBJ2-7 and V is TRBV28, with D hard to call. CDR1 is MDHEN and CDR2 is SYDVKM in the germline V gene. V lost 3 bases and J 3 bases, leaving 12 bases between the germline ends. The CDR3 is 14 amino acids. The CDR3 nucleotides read TGTGCCAGCAGTTTCGTTGGTTTCAACTACGAGCAGTACTTC. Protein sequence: CASSFVGFNYEQYF.

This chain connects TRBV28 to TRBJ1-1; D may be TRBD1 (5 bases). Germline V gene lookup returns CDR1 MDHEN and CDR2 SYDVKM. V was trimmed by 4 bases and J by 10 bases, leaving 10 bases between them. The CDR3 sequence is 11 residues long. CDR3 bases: TGTGCCAGCAGTTGGGGGGGGGGAGCTTTCTTT. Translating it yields CASSWGGGAFF.

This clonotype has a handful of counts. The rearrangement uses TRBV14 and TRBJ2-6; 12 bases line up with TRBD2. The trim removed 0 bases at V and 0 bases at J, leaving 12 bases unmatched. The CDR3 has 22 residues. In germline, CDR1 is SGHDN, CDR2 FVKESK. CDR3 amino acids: CASSQDGLWGLAGLSGANVLTF. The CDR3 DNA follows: TGTGCCAGCAGCCAAGATGGTTTGTGGGGACTAGCGGGCCTCTCTGGGGCCAACGTCCTGACTTTC.

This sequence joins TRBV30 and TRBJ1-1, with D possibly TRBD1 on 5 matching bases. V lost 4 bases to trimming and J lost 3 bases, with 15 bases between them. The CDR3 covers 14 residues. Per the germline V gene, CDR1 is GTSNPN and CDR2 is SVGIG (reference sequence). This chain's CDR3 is CAWNHGHGHTEAFF. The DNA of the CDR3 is TGTGCCTGGAACCACGGACATGGTCACACTGAAGCTTTCTTT. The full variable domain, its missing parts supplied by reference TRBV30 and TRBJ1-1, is SQTIHQWPATLVQPVGSPLSLECTVEGTSNPNLYWYRQAAGRGLQLLFYSVGIGQISSEVPQNLSASRPQDRQFILSSKKLLLSDSGFYLCAWNHGHGHTEAFFGQGTRLTVV.

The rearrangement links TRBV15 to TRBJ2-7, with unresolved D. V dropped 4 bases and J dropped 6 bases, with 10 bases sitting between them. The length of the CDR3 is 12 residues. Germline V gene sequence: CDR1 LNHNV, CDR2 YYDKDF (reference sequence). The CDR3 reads CATSTGSFEQYF. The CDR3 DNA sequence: TGTGCCACCAGCACAGGATCTTTCGAGCAGTACTTC.

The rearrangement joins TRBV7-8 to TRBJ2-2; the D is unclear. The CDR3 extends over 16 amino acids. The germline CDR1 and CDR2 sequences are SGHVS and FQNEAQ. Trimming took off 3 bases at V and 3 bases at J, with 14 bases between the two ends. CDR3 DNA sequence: TGTGCCAGCAGCTTGCTTCGGAATCCGGACACCGGGGAGCTGTTTTTT. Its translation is CASSLLRNPDTGELFF.

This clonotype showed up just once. CDR3 residues: CASSFNRRFEQYF. The CDR3 coding sequence is TGTGCCAGCAGTTTTAACAGAAGATTCGAGCAGTACTTC. The gene calls are TRBV12-3 or TRBV12-4 and TRBJ2-7; D is unclear. This CDR3 is built from 13 residues. The V end was cut by 3 bases, the J end by 6 bases, with 12 bases between.

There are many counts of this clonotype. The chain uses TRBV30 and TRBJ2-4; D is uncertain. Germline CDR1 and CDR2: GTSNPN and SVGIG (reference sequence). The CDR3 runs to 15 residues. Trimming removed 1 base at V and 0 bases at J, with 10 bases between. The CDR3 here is CAWSDGSLAKNIQYF. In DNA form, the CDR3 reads TGTGCCTGGAGTGACGGGTCACTAGCCAAAAACATTCAGTACTTC.

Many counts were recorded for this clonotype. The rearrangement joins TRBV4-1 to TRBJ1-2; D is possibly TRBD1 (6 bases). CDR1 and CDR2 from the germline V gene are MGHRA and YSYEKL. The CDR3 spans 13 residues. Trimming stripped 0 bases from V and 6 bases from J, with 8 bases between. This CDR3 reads CASSQDRDNGYTF. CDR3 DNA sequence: TGCGCCAGCAGCCAAGACAGGGACAATGGCTACACCTTC.

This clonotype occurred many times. DNA for the CDR3: TGTGCCACCAGCAAGGGACTAGCGGGAGAGATCTACGAGCAGTACTTC. Amino acid sequence: CATSKGLAGEIYEQYF. This rearrangement joins TRBV15 to TRBJ2-7; TRBD2 matches at 14 bases. Germline trimming cut 4 bases from V and 3 bases from J; bases unmatched to any gene: 5. The CDR3 contains 16 residues. The germline V gene encodes CDR1 LNHNV and CDR2 YYDKDF (reference sequence).